The clone carrying this T cell receptor (beta chain) came up many times. Thyroid ultrasound, orbital computed tomography, TRAb, serum thyroxine and clinical symptoms formed the basis of diagnosis. The entry originates in a study of Graves' ophthalmopathy and Graves' hyperthyroidism. The sequenced template was RNA, covering the TCR beta CDR3 region. Following a first-round RT-PCR that used HTBI primers, a second-round multiplex PCR was carried out. One entry per CDR3 protein, called by TCRdb with MiXCR from the multiplex PCR reads. This sample yields about 600,000 distinct CDR3 sequences, of which approximately 37% are seen a single time; about 4.2% belongs to the top ten. The clonotype originates from an adult man with Graves' hyperthyroidism. The sample taken for sequencing was peripheral blood or thyroid tissue (not recorded which).

The CDR3 nucleotides are TGCAGTGCTAGATCCCCGGGGGGAGGGGAGCTGTTTTTT. It is translated as CSARSPGGGELFF. V and J are TRBV20-1 and TRBJ2-2, with TRBD2 matching 7 bases. Germline V CDR1 and CDR2: DFQATT, SNEGSKA (reference sequence). This CDR3 contains 13 residues. The ends lost 2 bases at V and 8 bases at J; junction bases unmatched: 5.